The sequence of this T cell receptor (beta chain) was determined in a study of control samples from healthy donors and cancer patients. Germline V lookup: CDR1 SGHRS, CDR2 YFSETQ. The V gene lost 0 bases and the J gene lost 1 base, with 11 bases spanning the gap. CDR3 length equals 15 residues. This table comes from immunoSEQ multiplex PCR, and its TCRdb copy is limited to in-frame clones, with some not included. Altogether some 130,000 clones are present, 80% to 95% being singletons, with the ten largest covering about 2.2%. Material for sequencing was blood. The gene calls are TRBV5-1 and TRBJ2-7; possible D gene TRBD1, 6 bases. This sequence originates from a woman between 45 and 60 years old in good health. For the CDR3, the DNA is TGCGCCAGCAGCTTGGAAACAGGGCATTCCTACGAGCAGTACTTC. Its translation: CASSLETGHSYEQYF.